This TCR beta chain came from a study of CD8 T cells in ankylosing spondylitis. This clonotype was seen many times. The CDR3 spans 15 residues. Trimming cost V 5 bases and J 5 bases; bases outside gene matches: 9. MiXCR, run by TCRdb on the 5' RACE reads, gives a single entry per CDR3 protein. In the table there are 130,000 or so distinct CDR3 sequences, roughly an eighth of which are singletons. The clonotype comes from a female donor with ankylosing spondylitis or in good health (not recorded which). The gene calls are TRBV12-3 or TRBV12-4 and TRBJ2-1; TRBD2 agrees at 7 bases. Input material: blood, either unsorted or a sorted T cell fraction (not recorded which). CDR3 sequence: CASSTPGLADNEQFF. CDR3 sequence (DNA): TGTGCCAGCAGTACCCCAGGGCTAGCGGACAATGAGCAGTTCTTC.